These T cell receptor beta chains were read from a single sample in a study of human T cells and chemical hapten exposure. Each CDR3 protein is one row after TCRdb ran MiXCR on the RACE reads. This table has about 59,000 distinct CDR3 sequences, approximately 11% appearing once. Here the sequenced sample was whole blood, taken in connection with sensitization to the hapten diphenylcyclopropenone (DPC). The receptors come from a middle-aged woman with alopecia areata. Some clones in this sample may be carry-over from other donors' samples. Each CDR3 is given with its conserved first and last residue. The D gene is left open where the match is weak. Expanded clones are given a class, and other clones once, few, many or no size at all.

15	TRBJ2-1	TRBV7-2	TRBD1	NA	CASSSRDRVFSEQFF	TGTGCCAGCAGCTCCCGGGACAGGGTCTTCAGTGAGCAGTTCTTC
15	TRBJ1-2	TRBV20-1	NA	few	CSARDLAQLSYGYTF	TGCAGTGCTAGAGACCTGGCACAGCTGAGCTATGGCTACACCTTC
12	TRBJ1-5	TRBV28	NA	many	CASSSPFEPQHF	TGTGCCAGCAGTTCCCCTTTTGAGCCCCAGCATTTT
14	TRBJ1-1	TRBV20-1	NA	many	CSARADTANTEAFF	TGCAGTGCTAGGGCAGACACTGCGAACACTGAAGCTTTCTTT
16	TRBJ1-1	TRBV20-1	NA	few	CSARDPGGGKNTEAFF	TGCAGTGCTAGGGACCCCGGCGGGGGTAAGAACACTGAAGCTTTCTTT
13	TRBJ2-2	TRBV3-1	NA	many	CASSLLNTGELFF	TGTGCCAGCAGCTTACTCAACACCGGGGAGCTGTTTTTT
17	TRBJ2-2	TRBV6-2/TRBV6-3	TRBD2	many	CASSPVRLAGHTGELFF	TGTGCCAGCAGTCCCGTCCGACTAGCGGGGCACACCGGGGAGCTGTTTTTT
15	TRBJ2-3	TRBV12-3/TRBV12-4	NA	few	CASSLGGWSTDTQYF	TGTGCCAGCAGTTTAGGCGGATGGAGCACAGATACGCAGTATTTT
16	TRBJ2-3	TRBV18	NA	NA	CASSPGRGGGTDTQYF	TGTGCCAGCTCACCCGGCCGGGGCGGGGGCACAGATACGCAGTATTTT
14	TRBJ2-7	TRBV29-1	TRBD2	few	CSVGGTSGPHEQYF	TGCAGCGTTGGGGGGACTAGCGGGCCCCACGAGCAGTACTTC
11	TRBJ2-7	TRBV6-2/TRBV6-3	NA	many	CASSLNYEQYF	TGTGCCAGCAGCCTCAACTACGAGCAGTACTTC
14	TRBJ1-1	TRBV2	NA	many	CASTTTGMNTEAFF	TGTGCCAGCACCACCACAGGCATGAACACTGAAGCTTTCTTT
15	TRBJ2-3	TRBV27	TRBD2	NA	CASSPTAGATDTQYF	TGTGCCAGCAGTCCGACAGCGGGAGCCACAGATACGCAGTATTTT
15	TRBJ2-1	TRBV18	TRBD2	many	CASEGSGSMPNEQFF	TGTGCCAGCGAAGGTAGCGGGAGCATGCCCAATGAGCAGTTCTTC
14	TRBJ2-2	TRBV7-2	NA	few	CASSLSGPLGELFF	TGTGCCAGCAGCTTAAGTGGACCCCTCGGGGAGCTGTTTTTT
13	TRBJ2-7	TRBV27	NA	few	CASSLSVTYEQYF	TGTGCCAGCAGTTTAAGCGTCACCTACGAGCAGTACTTC
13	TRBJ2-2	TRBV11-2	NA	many	CASSLRGTGELFF	TGTGCCAGCAGCTTAAGGGGAACCGGGGAGCTGTTTTTT
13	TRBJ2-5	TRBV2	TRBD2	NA	CASTLFGGETQYF	TGTGCCAGCACCCTCTTCGGGGGGGAGACCCAGTACTTC
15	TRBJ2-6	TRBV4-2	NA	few	CASSQGPSGANVLTF	TGTGCCAGCAGCCAGGGACCCTCTGGGGCCAACGTCCTGACTTTC
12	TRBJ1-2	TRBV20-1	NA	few	CSASSPENGYTF	TGCAGTGCTTCTTCCCCAGAGAATGGCTACACCTTC
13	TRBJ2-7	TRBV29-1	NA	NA	CSVVGGSSYEQYF	TGCAGCGTTGTTGGAGGGAGTTCCTACGAGCAGTACTTC
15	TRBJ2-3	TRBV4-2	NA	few	CASSQRTSGTDTQYF	TGTGCCAGCAGCCAAAGGACGAGTGGCACAGATACGCAGTATTTT